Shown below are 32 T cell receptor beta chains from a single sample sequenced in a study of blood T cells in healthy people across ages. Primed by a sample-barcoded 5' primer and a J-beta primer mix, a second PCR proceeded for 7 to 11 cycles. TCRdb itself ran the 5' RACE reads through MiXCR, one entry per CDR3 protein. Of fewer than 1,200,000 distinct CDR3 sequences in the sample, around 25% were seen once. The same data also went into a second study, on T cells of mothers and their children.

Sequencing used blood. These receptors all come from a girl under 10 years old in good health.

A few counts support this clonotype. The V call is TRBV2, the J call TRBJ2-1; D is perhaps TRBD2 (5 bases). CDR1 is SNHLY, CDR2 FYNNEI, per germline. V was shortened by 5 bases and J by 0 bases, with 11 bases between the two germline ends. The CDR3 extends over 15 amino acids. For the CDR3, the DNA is TGTGCCAGCAGTATAGGACGGGGCTCCTACAATGAGCAGTTCTTC. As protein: CASSIGRGSYNEQFF.

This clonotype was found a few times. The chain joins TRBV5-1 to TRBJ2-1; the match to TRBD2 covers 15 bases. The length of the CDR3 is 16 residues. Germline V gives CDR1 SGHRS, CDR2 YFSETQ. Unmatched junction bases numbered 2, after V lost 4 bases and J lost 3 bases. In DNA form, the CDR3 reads TGCGCCAGCAGCACGGGACTAGCGGGGGGCTACAATGAGCAGTTCTTC. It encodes CASSTGLAGGYNEQFF.

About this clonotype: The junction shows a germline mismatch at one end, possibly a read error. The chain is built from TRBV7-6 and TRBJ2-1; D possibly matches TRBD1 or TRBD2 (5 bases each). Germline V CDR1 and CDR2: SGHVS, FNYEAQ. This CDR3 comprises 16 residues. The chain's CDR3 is CASSVGTASSYNEQLF. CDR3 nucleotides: TGTGCCAGCAGCGTCGGGACCGCCAGCTCCTACAATGAGCAGCTCTTC.

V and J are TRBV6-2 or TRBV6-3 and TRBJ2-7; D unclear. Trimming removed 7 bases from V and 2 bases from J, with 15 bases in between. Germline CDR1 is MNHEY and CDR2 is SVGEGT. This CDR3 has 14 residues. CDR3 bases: TGTGCCAGCAACTTGGACGGTGGACCCTACGAGCAGTACTTC. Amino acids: CASNLDGGPYEQYF.

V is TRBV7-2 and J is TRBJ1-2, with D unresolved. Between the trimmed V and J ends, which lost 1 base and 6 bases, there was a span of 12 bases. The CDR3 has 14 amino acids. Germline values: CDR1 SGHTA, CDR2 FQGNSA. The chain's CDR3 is CASSLGETPHGYTF. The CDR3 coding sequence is TGTGCCAGCAGCTTAGGGGAGACACCACATGGCTACACCTTC.

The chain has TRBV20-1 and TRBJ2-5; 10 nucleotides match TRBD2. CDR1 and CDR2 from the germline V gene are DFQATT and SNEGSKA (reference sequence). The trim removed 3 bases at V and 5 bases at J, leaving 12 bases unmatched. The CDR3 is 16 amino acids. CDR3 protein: CSASSRGLAASETQYF. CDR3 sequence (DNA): TGCAGTGCTAGTTCTCGAGGACTAGCGGCTTCGGAGACCCAGTACTTC.

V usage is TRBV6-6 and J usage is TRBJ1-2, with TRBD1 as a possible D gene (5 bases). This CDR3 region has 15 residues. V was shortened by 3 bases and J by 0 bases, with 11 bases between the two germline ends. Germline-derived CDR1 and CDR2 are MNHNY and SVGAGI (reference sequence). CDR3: CASSYGDGANYGYTF. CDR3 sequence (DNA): TGTGCCAGCAGTTATGGGGACGGAGCTAACTATGGCTACACCTTC.

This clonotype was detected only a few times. The CDR3 DNA is TGCGCCAGCAGCCAGTGGGGAAAAGAGACCCAGTACTTC. It yields the protein CASSQWGKETQYF. The rearrangement links TRBV4-1 to TRBJ2-5; D gene unclear. The CDR3 totals 13 residues. V was trimmed by 3 bases and J by 3 bases, leaving 8 bases between them. Germline CDR1 reads MGHRA; CDR2 reads YSYEKL.

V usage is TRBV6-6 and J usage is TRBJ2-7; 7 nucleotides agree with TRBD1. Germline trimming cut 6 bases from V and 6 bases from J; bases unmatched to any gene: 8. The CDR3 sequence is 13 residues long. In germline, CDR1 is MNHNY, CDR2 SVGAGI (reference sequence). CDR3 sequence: CASSKDRVGEQYF. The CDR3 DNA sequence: TGTGCCAGCAGCAAAGACAGGGTAGGCGAGCAGTACTTC.

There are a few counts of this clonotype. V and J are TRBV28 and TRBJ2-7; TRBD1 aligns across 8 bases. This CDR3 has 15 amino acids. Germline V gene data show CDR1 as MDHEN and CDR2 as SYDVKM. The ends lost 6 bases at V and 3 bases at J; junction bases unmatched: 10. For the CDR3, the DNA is TGTGCCAGCAGCGGATTAGACAGGGGAGACTACGAGCAGTACTTC. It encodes CASSGLDRGDYEQYF.

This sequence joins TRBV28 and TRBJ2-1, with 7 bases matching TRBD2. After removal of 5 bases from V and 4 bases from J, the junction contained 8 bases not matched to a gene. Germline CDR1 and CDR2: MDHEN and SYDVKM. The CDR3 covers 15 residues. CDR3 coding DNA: TGTGCCAGCAGTCCCACCGGGACTATTTACAATGAGCAGTTCTTC. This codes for CASSPTGTIYNEQFF.

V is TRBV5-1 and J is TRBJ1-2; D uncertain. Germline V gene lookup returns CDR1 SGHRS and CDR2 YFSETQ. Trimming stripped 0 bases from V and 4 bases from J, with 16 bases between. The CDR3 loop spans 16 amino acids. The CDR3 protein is CASSLESGSSGYGYTF. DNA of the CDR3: TGCGCCAGCAGCTTGGAGTCGGGCTCCTCGGGCTATGGCTACACCTTC.

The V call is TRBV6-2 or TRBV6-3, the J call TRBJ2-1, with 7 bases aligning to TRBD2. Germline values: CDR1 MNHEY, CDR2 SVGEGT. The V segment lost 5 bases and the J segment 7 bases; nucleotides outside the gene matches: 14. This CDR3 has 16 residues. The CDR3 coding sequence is TGTGCCAGCAGTCCGATGGGGGACTACCTTTTGAATGAGCAGTTCTTC. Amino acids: CASSPMGDYLLNEQFF.

The CDR3 region has the DNA TGCAGTGCCTGGACTATTGTTACAGATACGCAGTATTTT. It specifies CSAWTIVTDTQYF. This chain joins TRBV20-1 and TRBJ2-3, with D perhaps matching TRBD2 (6 bases). The CDR3 length is 13 residues. CDR1 DFQATT and CDR2 SNEGSKA come from the germline V gene (reference sequence). Trimming took 6 bases from V and 3 from J, leaving 13 bases between them.

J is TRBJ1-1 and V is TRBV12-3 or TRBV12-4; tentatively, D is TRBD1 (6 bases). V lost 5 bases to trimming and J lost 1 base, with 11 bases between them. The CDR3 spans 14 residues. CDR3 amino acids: CASSPTGSNTEAFF. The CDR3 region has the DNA TGTGCCAGCAGTCCGACAGGATCGAACACTGAAGCTTTCTTT.

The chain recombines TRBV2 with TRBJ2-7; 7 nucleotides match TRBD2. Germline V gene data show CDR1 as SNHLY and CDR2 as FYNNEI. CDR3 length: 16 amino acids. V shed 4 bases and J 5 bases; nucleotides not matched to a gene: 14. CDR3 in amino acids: CASSALHAGVGDEQYF. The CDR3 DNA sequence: TGTGCCAGCAGTGCACTACACGCGGGAGTCGGGGACGAGCAGTACTTC.

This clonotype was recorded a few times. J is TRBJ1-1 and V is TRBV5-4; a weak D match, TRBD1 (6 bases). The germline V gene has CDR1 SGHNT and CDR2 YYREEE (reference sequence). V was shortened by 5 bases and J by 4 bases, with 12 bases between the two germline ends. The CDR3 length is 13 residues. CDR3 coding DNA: TGTGCCAGCAGACAGGGAACTAGCACTGAAGCTTTCTTT. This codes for CASRQGTSTEAFF. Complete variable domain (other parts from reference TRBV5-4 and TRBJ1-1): ETGVTQSPTHLIKTRGQQVTLRCSSQSGHNTVSWYQQALGQGPQFIFQYYREEENGRGNFPPRFSGLQFPNYSSELNVNALELDDSALYLCASRQGTSTEAFFGQGTRLTVV.

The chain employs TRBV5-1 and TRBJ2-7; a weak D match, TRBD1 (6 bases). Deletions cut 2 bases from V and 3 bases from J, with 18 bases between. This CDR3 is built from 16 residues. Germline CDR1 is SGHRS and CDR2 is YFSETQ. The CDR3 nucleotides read TGCGCCAGCAGCTTAGGGTCCGGGACAACCGTCTACGAGCAGTACTTC. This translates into CASSLGSGTTVYEQYF.

The CDR3, as DNA: TGTGCCAGCAGCTTCTACCCCACTAGCGGGAGGACTATAGCCAAAAACATTCAGTACTTC. Translating it yields CASSFYPTSGRTIAKNIQYF. V usage is TRBV7-2 and J usage is TRBJ2-4; 12 nucleotides match TRBD2. Trimming removed 3 bases from V and 0 bases from J; junction bases left unmatched: 12. This CDR3 has 20 residues. Germline V gives CDR1 SGHTA, CDR2 FQGNSA.

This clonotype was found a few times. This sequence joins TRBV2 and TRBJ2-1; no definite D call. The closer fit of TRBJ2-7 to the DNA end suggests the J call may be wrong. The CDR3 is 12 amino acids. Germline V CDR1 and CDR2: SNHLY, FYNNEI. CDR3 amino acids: CASSEGEYEQYF. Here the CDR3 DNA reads TGTGCCAGCAGTGAAGGGGAATACGAGCAGTACTTC.

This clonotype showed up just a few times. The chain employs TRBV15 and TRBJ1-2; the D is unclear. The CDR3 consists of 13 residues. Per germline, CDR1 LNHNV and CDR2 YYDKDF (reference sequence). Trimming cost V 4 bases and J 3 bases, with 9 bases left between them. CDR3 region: CATSNPPDYGYTF. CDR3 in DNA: TGTGCCACCAGCAACCCCCCGGACTATGGCTACACCTTC.

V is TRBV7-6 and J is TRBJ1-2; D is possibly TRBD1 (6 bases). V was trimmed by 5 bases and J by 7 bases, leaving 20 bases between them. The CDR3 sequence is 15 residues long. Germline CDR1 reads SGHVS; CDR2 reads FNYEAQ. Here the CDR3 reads CASSPKTGGRSGYTF. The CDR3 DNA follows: TGTGCCAGCAGCCCCAAAACCGGGGGGCGAAGTGGCTACACCTTC.

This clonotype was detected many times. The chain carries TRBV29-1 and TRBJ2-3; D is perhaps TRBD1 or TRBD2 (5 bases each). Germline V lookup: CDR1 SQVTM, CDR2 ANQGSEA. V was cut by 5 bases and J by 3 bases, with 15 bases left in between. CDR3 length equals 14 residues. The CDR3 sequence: CSVLAGLGTDTQYF. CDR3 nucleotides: TGCAGCGTTCTAGCAGGGTTGGGGACAGATACGCAGTATTTT.

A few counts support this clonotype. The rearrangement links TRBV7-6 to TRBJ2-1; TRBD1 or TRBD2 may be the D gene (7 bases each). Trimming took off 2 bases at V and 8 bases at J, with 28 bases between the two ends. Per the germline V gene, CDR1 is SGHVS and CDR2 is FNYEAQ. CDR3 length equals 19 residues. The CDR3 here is CASSLNTQGRGVLGDEQFF. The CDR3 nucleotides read TGTGCCAGCAGCTTAAACACACAGGGGAGGGGGGTACTCGGGGATGAGCAGTTCTTC.

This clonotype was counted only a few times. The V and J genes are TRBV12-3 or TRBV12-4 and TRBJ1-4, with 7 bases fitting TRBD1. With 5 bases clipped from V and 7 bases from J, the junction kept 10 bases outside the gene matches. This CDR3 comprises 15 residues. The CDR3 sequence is CASSARQGLGEKLFF. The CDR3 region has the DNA TGTGCCAGCAGTGCCCGACAGGGTTTAGGTGAAAAACTGTTTTTT.

CDR3 residues: CASRLSPGLAGGPLYEQYF. CDR3 DNA: TGTGCCAGCAGACTCTCTCCGGGACTAGCGGGAGGGCCGCTGTACGAGCAGTACTTC. The chain couples TRBV27 to TRBJ2-7; 16 positions agree with TRBD2. With 6 bases clipped from V and 4 bases from J, the junction kept 15 bases outside the gene matches. This CDR3 comprises 19 residues. Germline-derived CDR1 and CDR2 are MNHEY and SMNVEV (reference sequence).

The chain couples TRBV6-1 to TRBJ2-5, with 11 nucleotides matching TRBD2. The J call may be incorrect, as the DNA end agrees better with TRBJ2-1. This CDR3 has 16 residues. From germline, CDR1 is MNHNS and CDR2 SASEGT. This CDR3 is CASRPFLAGGTNEQFF. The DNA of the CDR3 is TGTGCCAGCAGGCCTTTTCTAGCGGGAGGCACCAATGAGCAGTTCTTC.

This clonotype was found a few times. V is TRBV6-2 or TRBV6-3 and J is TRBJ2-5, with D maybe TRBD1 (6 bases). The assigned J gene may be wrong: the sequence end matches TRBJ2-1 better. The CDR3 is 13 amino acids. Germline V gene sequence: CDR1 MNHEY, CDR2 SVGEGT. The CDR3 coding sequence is TGTGCCAGCAGTTATGGACAGAACAATGAGCAGTTCTTC. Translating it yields CASSYGQNNEQFF.

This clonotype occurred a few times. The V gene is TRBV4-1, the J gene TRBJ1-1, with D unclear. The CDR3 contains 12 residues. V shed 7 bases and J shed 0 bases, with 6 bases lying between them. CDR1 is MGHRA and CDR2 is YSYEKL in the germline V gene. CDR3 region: CASNSVNTEAFF. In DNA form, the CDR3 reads TGCGCCAGCAATTCTGTGAACACTGAAGCTTTCTTT.

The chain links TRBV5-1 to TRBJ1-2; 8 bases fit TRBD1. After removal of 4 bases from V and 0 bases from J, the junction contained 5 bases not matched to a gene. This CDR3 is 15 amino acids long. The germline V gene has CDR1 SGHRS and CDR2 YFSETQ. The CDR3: CASSPWTGTNYGYTF. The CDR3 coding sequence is TGCGCCAGCAGCCCATGGACAGGGACTAACTATGGCTACACCTTC.

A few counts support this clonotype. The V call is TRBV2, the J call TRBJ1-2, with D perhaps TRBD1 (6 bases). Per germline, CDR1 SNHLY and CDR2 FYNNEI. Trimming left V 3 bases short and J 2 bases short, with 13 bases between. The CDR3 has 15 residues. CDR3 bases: TGTGCCAGCAGTGAGTGGGGGGGCGGAAACTATGGCTACACCTTC. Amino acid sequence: CASSEWGGGNYGYTF.

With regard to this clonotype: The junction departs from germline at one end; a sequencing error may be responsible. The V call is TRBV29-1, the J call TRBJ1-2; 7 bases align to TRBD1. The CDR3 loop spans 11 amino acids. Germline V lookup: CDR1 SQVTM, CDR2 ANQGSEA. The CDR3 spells CSAGTVYGYTF. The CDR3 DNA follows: TGCAGCGCAGGGACAGTTTATGGATACACCTTC.